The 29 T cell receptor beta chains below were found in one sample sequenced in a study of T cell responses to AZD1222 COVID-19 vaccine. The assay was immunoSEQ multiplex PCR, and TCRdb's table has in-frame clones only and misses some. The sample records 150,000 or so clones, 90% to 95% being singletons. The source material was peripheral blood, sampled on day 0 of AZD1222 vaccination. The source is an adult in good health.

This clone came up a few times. CDR3 coding DNA: TGTGCCAGCAGCGTCGACAGTCACTACGAGCAGTACTTC. Residues: CASSVDSHYEQYF. J is TRBJ2-7 and V is TRBV9; a possible D gene is TRBD1 (5 bases). From germline, CDR1 is SGDLS and CDR2 YYNGEE. V was clipped by 2 bases and J by 3 bases, with 9 bases between them. The CDR3 contains 13 residues.

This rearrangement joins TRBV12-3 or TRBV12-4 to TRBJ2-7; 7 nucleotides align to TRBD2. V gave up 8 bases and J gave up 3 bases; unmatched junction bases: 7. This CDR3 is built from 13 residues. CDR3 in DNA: TGTGCCAGCCTCCCACCGGGGGGCTACGAGCAGTACTTC. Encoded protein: CASLPPGGYEQYF.

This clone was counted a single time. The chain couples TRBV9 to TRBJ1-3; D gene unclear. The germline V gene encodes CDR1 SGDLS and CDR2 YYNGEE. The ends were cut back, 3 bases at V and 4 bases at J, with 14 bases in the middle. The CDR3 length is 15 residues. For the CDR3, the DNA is TGTGCCAGCAGCGCCATGTGGGTCCCAGGAAACACCATATATTTT. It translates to CASSAMWVPGNTIYF.

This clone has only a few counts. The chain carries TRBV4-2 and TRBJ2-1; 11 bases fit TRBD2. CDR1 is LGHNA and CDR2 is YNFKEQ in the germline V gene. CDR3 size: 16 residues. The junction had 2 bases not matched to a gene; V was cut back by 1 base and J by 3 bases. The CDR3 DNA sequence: TGTGCCAGCAGCCAAGGACTAGCGGGAATCTACAATGAGCAGTTCTTC. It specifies CASSQGLAGIYNEQFF.

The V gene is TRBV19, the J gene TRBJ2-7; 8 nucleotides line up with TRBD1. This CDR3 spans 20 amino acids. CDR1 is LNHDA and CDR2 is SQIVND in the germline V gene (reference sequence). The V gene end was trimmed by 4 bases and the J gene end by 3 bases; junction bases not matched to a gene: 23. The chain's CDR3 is CASSTRWTGSKHPLLYEQYF. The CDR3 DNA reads TGTGCCAGTAGTACCCGATGGACAGGGTCCAAACACCCCCTTCTCTACGAGCAGTACTTC.

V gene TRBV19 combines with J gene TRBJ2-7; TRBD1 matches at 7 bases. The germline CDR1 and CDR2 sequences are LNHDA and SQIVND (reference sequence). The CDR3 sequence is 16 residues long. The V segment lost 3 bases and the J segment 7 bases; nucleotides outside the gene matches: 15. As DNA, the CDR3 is TGTGCCAGTAGTATCGACGCCAGGGGGACCTCCGGAGAGCAGTACTTC. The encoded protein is CASSIDARGTSGEQYF.

The CDR3 DNA is TGTGCCAGTAGCCCCGGACAGGGGATGGATAATTCACCCCTCCACTTT. This encodes CASSPGQGMDNSPLHF. The rearrangement links TRBV19 to TRBJ1-6, with TRBD1 identical over 9 bases. Germline V lookup: CDR1 LNHDA, CDR2 SQIVND (reference sequence). This CDR3 spans 16 amino acids. V shed 6 bases, J shed 5 bases, and the junction held 8 bases outside the gene matches. Based on the CDR3 plus reference TRBV19 and TRBJ1-6, the full variable domain is DGGITQSPKYLFRKEGQNVTLSCEQNLNHDAMYWYRQDPGQGLRLIYYSQIVNDFQKGDIAEGYSVSREKKESFPLTVTSAQKNPTAFYLCASSPGQGMDNSPLHFGNGTRLTVT.

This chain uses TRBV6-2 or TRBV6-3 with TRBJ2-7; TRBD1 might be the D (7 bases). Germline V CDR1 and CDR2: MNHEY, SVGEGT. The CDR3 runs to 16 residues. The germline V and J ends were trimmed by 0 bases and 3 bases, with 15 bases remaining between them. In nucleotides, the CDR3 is TGTGCCAGCAGTTACTCGGGAGGCAGGGGGTTCTACGAGCAGTACTTC. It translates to CASSYSGGRGFYEQYF.

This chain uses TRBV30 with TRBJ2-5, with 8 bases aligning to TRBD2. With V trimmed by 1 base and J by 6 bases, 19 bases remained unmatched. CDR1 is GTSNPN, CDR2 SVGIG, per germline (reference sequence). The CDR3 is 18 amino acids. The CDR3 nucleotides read TGTGCCTGGAGTGAAGGTCTTGCGGGAGGCCTACAGGTGAAGACCCAGTACTTC. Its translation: CAWSEGLAGGLQVKTQYF.

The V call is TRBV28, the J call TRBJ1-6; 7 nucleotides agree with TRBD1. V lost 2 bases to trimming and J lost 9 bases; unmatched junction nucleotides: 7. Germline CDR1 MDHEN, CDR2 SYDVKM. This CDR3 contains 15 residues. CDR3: CASSLPTGLRSPLHF. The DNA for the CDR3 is TGTGCCAGCAGTTTACCGACAGGGTTGCGTTCACCCCTCCACTTT. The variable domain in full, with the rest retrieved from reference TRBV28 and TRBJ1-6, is DVKVTQSSRYLVKRTGEKVFLECVQDMDHENMFWYRQDPGLGLRLIYFSYDVKMKEKGDIPEGYSVSREKKERFSLILESASTNQTSMYLCASSLPTGLRSPLHFGNGTRLTVT.

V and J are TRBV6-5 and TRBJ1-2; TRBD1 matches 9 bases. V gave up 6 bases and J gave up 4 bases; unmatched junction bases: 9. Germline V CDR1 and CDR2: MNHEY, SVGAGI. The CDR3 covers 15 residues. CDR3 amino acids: CASSPGTGRRYGYTF. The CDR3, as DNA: TGTGCCAGCAGCCCCGGGACAGGGCGTCGCTATGGCTACACCTTC.

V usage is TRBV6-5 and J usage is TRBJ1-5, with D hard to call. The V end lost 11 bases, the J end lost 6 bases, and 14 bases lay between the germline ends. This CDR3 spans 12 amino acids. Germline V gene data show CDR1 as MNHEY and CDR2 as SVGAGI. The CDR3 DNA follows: TGTGCCGCGGGAGGTTCAGGTCAGCCCCAGCATTTT. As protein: CAAGGSGQPQHF.

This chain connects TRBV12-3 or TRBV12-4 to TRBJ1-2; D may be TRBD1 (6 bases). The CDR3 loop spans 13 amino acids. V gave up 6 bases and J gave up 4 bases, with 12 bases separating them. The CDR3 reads CASRNREGYGYTF. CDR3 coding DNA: TGTGCCAGCAGAAACAGGGAGGGCTATGGCTACACCTTC.

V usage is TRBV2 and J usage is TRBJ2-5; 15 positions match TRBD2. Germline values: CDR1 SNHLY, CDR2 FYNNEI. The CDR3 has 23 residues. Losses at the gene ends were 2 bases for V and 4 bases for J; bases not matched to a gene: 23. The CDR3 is CASSERAGYAGGLAGGSRETQYF. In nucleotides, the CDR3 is TGTGCCAGCAGTGAACGGGCGGGATACGCGGGAGGACTAGCGGGAGGGAGTCGAGAGACCCAGTACTTC.

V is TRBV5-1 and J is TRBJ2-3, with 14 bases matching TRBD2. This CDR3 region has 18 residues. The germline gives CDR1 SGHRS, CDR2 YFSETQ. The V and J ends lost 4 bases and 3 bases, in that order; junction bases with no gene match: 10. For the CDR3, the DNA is TGCGCCAGCAGCCCGTGGGGGACTAGCGGGAGTGGAACAGATACGCAGTATTTT. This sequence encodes CASSPWGTSGSGTDTQYF.

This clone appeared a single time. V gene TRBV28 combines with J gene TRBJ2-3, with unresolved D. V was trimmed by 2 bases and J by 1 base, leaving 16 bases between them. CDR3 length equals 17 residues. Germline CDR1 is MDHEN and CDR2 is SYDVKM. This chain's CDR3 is CASSLSPLIGGTDTQYF. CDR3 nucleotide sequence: TGTGCCAGCAGTTTAAGTCCCCTGATTGGCGGCACAGATACGCAGTATTTT.

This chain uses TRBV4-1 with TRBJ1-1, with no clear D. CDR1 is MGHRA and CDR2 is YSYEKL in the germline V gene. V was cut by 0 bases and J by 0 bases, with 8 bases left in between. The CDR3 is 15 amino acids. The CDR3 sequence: CASSQDELLNTEAFF. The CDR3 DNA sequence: TGCGCCAGCAGCCAAGACGAACTTCTGAACACTGAAGCTTTCTTT.

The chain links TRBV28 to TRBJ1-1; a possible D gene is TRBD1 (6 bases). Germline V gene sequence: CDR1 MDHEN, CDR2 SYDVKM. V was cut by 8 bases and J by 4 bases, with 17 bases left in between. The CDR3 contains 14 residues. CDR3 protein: CASFRDTSVTEAFF. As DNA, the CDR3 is TGTGCCAGCTTCCGGGACACCAGCGTCACTGAAGCTTTCTTT.

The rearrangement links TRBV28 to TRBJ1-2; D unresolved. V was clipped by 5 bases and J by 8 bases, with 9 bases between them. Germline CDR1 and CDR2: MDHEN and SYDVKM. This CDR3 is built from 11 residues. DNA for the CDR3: TGTGCCAGCAGTCCTCAGGCAGGCTACACCTTC. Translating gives CASSPQAGYTF.

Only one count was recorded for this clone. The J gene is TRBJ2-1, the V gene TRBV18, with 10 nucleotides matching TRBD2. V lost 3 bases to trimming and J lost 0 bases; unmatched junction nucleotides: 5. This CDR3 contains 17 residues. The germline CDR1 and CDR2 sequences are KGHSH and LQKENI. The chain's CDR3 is CASSPVAGGVSYNEQFF. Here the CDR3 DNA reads TGTGCCAGCTCACCGGTAGCGGGAGGTGTCTCCTACAATGAGCAGTTCTTC.

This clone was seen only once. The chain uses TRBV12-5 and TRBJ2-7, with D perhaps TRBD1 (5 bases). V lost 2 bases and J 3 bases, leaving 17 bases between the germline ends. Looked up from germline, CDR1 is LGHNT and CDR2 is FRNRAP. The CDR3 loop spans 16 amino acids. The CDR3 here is CASGLQGAHPDYEQYF. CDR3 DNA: TGTGCTAGTGGTTTGCAAGGGGCCCACCCCGACTACGAGCAGTACTTC.

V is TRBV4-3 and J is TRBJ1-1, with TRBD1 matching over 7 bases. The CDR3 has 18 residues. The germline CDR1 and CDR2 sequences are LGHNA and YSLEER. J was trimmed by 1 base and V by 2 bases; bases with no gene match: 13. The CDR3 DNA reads TGCGCCAGCAGCCAACAGTACAGTGTCGGACAGGAGAACACTGAAGCTTTCTTT. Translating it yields CASSQQYSVGQENTEAFF.

As DNA, the CDR3 is TGTGCCAGCAGTCAGGGTGGGCGTAATGAAAAACTGTTTTTT. It is translated as CASSQGGRNEKLFF. The chain links TRBV28 to TRBJ1-4; D may be TRBD1 (5 bases). The CDR3 contains 14 residues. The ends were cut back, 5 bases at V and 4 bases at J, with 11 bases in the middle. Germline values: CDR1 MDHEN, CDR2 SYDVKM.

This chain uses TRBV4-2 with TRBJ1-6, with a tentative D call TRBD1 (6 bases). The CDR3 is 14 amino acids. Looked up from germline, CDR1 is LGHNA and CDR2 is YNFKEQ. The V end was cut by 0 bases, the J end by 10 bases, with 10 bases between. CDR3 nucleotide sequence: TGTGCCAGCAGCCAAGAAGGGGGGGACTCACCCCTCCACTTT. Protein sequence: CASSQEGGDSPLHF.

The CDR3 loop reads CASSPDRWVYNEQFF. The CDR3 nucleotides read TGTGCCAGCAGCCCCGACAGGTGGGTTTACAATGAGCAGTTCTTC. The V call is TRBV14, the J call TRBJ2-1; D might be TRBD1 (6 bases). Germline assignment: CDR1 SGHDN and CDR2 FVKESK. The CDR3 sequence is 15 residues long. Trimming shortened V by 4 bases and J by 4 bases, and 14 bases separated the two germline ends.

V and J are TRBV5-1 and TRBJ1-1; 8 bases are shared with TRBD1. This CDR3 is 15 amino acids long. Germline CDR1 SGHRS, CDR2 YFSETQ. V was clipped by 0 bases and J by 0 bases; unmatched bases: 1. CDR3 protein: CASSLATGVNTEAFF. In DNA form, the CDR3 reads TGCGCCAGCAGCTTGGCGACAGGGGTGAACACTGAAGCTTTCTTT.

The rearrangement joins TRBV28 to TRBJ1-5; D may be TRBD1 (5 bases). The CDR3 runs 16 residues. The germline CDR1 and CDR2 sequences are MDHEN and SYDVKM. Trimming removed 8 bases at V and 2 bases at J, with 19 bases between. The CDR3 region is CASRNGGGRGNQPQHF. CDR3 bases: TGTGCCAGCCGCAATGGGGGGGGACGTGGCAATCAGCCCCAGCATTTT.

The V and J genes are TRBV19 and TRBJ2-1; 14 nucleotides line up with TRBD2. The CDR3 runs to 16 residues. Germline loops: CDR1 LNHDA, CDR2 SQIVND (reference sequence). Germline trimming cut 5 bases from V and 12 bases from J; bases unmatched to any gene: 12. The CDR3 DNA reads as TGTGCCAGTAGTTCGCCCGGACTAGCGGGAGGAGTGAGGCAGTTCTTC. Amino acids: CASSSPGLAGGVRQFF.

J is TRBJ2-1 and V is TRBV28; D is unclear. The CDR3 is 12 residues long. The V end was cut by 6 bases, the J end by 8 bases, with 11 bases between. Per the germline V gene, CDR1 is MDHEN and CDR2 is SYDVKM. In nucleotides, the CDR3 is TGTGCCAGCAGCCAACCCCCGCATGAGCAGTTCTTC. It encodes CASSQPPHEQFF.